The 21 T cell receptor beta chains below were found in one sample sequenced in a study of blood T cell repertoires in COVID-19. Measured with immunoSEQ multiplex PCR; TCRdb has only the in-frame clones, and not every one. The data show around 30,000 clones, about 74% seen once. The sequencing input was peripheral blood. These TCRs come from a human donor in a cohort sampled during active COVID-19.

The chain carries TRBV19 and TRBJ1-1; D gene uncertain. From germline, CDR1 is LNHDA and CDR2 SQIVND (reference sequence). Trimming took off 8 bases at V and 1 base at J, with 11 bases between the two ends. The CDR3 contains 13 residues. CDR3 sequence reads: CASSLTPNTEAFF. For the CDR3, the DNA is TGTGCCAGTTCGCTAACTCCGAACACTGAAGCTTTCTTT. Full variable domain (missing parts from reference TRBV19 and TRBJ1-1): DGGITQSPKYLFRKEGQNVTLSCEQNLNHDAMYWYRQDPGQGLRLIYYSQIVNDFQKGDIAEGYSVSREKKESFPLTVTSAQKNPTAFYLCASSLTPNTEAFFGQGTRLTVV.

This chain connects TRBV6-5 to TRBJ2-7; the D gene is possibly TRBD1 (5 bases). V lost 4 bases, J lost 4 bases, and 11 bases lay in between. The CDR3 totals 13 residues. CDR1 is MNHEY and CDR2 is SVGAGI in the germline V gene. CDR3 bases: TGTGCCAGCAGTTTAGGACACAAGTACGAGCAGTACTTC. Translation: CASSLGHKYEQYF.

The chain carries TRBV19 and TRBJ2-7; D is possibly TRBD2 (7 bases). Germline V gives CDR1 LNHDA, CDR2 SQIVND (reference sequence). Trimming removed 8 bases at V and 2 bases at J, with 16 bases between. The CDR3 has 14 amino acids. The CDR3 DNA reads as TGTGCCAGTTCAGGAGGGGGGACTACCTACGAGCAGTACTTC. Its protein product is CASSGGGTTYEQYF.

The genes are TRBV3-1 (or the pseudogene TRBV3-2) and TRBJ2-7; TRBD2 matches at 7 bases. After removal of 2 bases from V and 0 bases from J, the junction contained 7 bases not matched to a gene. Germline V lookup: CDR1 LGHDT, CDR2 YNNKEL (reference sequence). The CDR3 sequence is 16 residues long. In nucleotides, the CDR3 is TGTGCCAGCAGCCAATGGATAGCGGGTAGCTCCTACGAGCAGTACTTC. Encoded protein: CASSQWIAGSSYEQYF.

The chain carries TRBV6-2 or TRBV6-3 and TRBJ2-5; 7 positions agree with TRBD2. CDR1 and CDR2 from the germline V gene are MNHEY and SVGEGT. The CDR3 spans 16 residues. With 2 bases clipped from V and 5 bases from J, the junction kept 11 bases outside the gene matches. This chain's CDR3 is CASSYGIGRSRETQYF. The CDR3 DNA reads as TGTGCCAGCAGTTACGGGATCGGGAGGTCGAGGGAGACCCAGTACTTC.

This clone showed up just a few times. The DNA of the CDR3 is TGTGCCAGAAGCAGCCCAGACAGGCCGGATACTGAAGCTTTCTTT. Encoded protein: CARSSPDRPDTEAFF. The chain combines TRBV5-3 with TRBJ1-1; a possible D gene is TRBD1 (6 bases). TRBV5-3 qualifies as an ORF whose function is uncertain. The V end lost 4 bases, the J end lost 5 bases, and 18 bases lay between the germline ends. This CDR3 has 15 amino acids.

This clone was detected only a few times. The J gene is TRBJ2-5, the V gene TRBV10-3; 12 nucleotides match TRBD1. CDR3 length: 15 residues. The germline V gene has CDR1 ENHRY and CDR2 SYGVKD. With 4 bases clipped from V and 5 bases from J, the junction kept 5 bases outside the gene matches. DNA for the CDR3: TGTGCCATCAGTGGGGGACAGGGGGCAGAGGAGACCCAGTACTTC. Translated, it gives CAISGGQGAEETQYF.

This chain links TRBV10-3 with TRBJ2-7, with 15 positions matching TRBD2. The V gene's germline CDR1 is ENHRY and CDR2 SYGVKD. This CDR3 contains 16 residues. V lost 2 bases, J lost 5 bases, and 4 bases stayed unmatched. CDR3 nucleotides: TGTGCCATCAGTGAGCCGGGACTAGCGGGGGGCCACGAGCAGTACTTC. Protein: CAISEPGLAGGHEQYF.

This clone came up once. The chain carries TRBV23-1 and TRBJ2-3; 9 bases agree with TRBD2. TRBV23-1 is given ORF status, its function remaining uncertain. The CDR3 has 16 residues. Trimming cost V 7 bases and J 4 bases; bases outside gene matches: 12. The CDR3 loop reads CASIALAGERADTQYF. As DNA, the CDR3 is TGCGCCAGCATTGCCTTAGCGGGAGAGCGGGCAGATACGCAGTATTTT.

This chain connects TRBV24-1 to TRBJ2-7; 9 nucleotides agree with TRBD1. This CDR3 is 15 amino acids long. Germline lookup yields CDR1 KGHDR and CDR2 SFDVKD. V lost 4 bases, J lost 5 bases, and 8 bases stayed unmatched. In DNA form, the CDR3 reads TGTGCCACCAGTGAACCTGGACAGGGGTCCCACGAGCAGTACTTC. This gives the protein CATSEPGQGSHEQYF.

This chain uses TRBV7-3 with TRBJ2-1, with D possibly being TRBD1 (6 bases). Germline lookup yields CDR1 SGHTA and CDR2 FQGTGA. This CDR3 is 14 amino acids long. Trimming pared 4 bases from V and 6 bases from J, leaving 13 bases between. In nucleotides, the CDR3 is TGTGCCAGCAGCTCCGGGACAATTGGCAATGAGCAGTTCTTC. It is translated as CASSSGTIGNEQFF.

The J gene is TRBJ2-1, the V gene TRBV15; perhaps TRBD2 as D (6 bases). Per the germline V gene, CDR1 is LNHNV and CDR2 is YYDKDF (reference sequence). The CDR3 is 11 amino acids. Deletions cut 8 bases from V and 8 bases from J, with 10 bases between. The CDR3 nucleotides are TGTGCCACCGGGACTCACTATGAGCAGTTCTTC. Its translation is CATGTHYEQFF.

The chain carries TRBV19 and TRBJ1-4; D call uncertain. This CDR3 is 15 amino acids long. Trimming cost V 6 bases and J 0 bases, with 11 bases left between them. CDR1 and CDR2 from the germline V gene are LNHDA and SQIVND (reference sequence). The CDR3 reads CASSRSGATNEKLFF. In DNA, the CDR3 is TGTGCCAGTAGCAGATCAGGTGCAACTAATGAAAAACTGTTTTTT.

The V call is TRBV7-2, the J call TRBJ2-1, with 7 bases fitting TRBD2. The CDR3 is 16 residues long. Trimming removed 0 bases from V and 7 bases from J; junction bases left unmatched: 9. CDR1 is SGHTA and CDR2 is FQGNSA in the germline V gene. The CDR3: CASSLALGLVWNEQFF. For the CDR3, the DNA is TGTGCCAGCAGCTTAGCTTTAGGACTAGTCTGGAATGAGCAGTTCTTC.

The genes are TRBV7-2 and TRBJ1-4; D unresolved. CDR1 is SGHTA, CDR2 FQGNSA, per germline. The CDR3 loop spans 14 amino acids. Trimming stripped 5 bases from V and 8 bases from J, with 15 bases between. The CDR3 DNA reads TGTGCCAGCAGCCCCTTGGGCCTGGCGGAAAAACTGTTTTTT. Protein sequence: CASSPLGLAEKLFF.

V is TRBV13 and J is TRBJ2-3; TRBD2 matches 9 bases. Germline V gives CDR1 PRHDT, CDR2 FYEKMQ (reference sequence). With V trimmed by 5 bases and J by 0 bases, 6 bases remained unmatched. The CDR3 loop spans 16 amino acids. The CDR3 DNA sequence: TGTGCCAGCAGCCCAAAGCGGGGGGCTAGCACAGATACGCAGTATTTT. Its protein is CASSPKRGASTDTQYF.

V and J are TRBV2 and TRBJ2-3, with 7 bases fitting TRBD1. Trimming removed 2 bases from V and 1 base from J; junction bases left unmatched: 9. The CDR3 is made up of 17 amino acids. Germline V gives CDR1 SNHLY, CDR2 FYNNEI. This chain's CDR3 is CASSEKGQPLGTDTQYF. The CDR3 nucleotides are TGTGCCAGCAGTGAAAAGGGACAGCCCCTTGGCACAGATACGCAGTATTTT.

The chain joins TRBV5-4 to TRBJ1-2; D remains ambiguous. The CDR3 has 15 amino acids. From germline, CDR1 is SGHNT and CDR2 YYREEE (reference sequence). V dropped 0 bases and J dropped 4 bases, with 13 bases sitting between them. CDR3 DNA sequence: TGTGCCAGCAGCTTGGCCGGTTCCGCCGGCTATGGCTACACCTTC. It is translated as CASSLAGSAGYGYTF.

This clone appeared a few times. This sequence joins TRBV7-9 and TRBJ2-5; TRBD2 is a possible D gene (5 bases). The CDR3 sequence is 15 residues long. Germline V gives CDR1 SEHNR, CDR2 FQNEAQ (reference sequence). V dropped 1 base and J dropped 4 bases, with 13 bases sitting between them. CDR3 bases: TGTGCCAGCAGCTTAGAACAGCGGATCCCAGAGACCCAGTACTTC. This codes for CASSLEQRIPETQYF. Full variable domain (outside the CDR3, taken from reference TRBV7-9 and TRBJ2-5): DTGVSQNPRHKITKRGQNVTFRCDPISEHNRLYWYRQTLGQGPEFLTYFQNEAQLEKSRLLSDRFSAERPKGSFSTLEIQRTEQGDSAMYLCASSLEQRIPETQYFGPGTRLLVL.

V gene TRBV6-6 combines with J gene TRBJ2-3, with 7 bases matching TRBD2. With V trimmed by 6 bases and J by 4 bases, 13 bases remained unmatched. The CDR3 totals 16 residues. CDR1 is MNHNY and CDR2 is SVGAGI in the germline V gene (reference sequence). The CDR3 DNA reads as TGTGCCAGCAGCCCATCCTCGACTAGCAGGGCAGATACGCAGTATTTT. Translation: CASSPSSTSRADTQYF.

This chain links TRBV2 with TRBJ2-7; 10 bases fit TRBD2. V lost 5 bases and J lost 5; bases outside the gene matches: 9. The germline CDR1 and CDR2 sequences are SNHLY and FYNNEI. This CDR3 contains 15 residues. CDR3 bases: TGTGCCAGCAGTAGGCAGTCTAGCGGGAGCCACGAGCAGTACTTC. Translating it yields CASSRQSSGSHEQYF.